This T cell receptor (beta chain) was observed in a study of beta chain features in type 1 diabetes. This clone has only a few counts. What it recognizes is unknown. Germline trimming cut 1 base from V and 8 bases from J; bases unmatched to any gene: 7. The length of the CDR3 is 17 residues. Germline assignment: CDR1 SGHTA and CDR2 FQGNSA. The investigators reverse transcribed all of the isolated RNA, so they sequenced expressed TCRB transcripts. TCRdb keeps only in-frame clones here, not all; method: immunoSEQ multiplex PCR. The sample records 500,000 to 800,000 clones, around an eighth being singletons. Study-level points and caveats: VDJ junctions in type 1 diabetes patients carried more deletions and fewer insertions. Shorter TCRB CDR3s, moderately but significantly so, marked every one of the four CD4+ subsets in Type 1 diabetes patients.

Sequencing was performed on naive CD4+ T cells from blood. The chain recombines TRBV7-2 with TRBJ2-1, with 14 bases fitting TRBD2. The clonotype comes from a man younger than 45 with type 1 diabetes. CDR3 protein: CASSLGTSGGPLDEQFF. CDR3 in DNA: TGTGCCAGCAGCTTAGGGACTAGCGGGGGGCCGCTGGATGAGCAGTTCTTC. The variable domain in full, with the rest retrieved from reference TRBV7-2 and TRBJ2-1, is GAGVSQSPSNKVTEKGKDVELRCDPISGHTALYWYRQSLGQGLEFLIYFQGNSAPDKSGLPSDRFSAERTGGSVSTLTIQRTQQEDSAVYLCASSLGTSGGPLDEQFFGPGTRLTVL.